This T cell receptor beta chain was recovered during a study of breast tumors, draining lymph nodes, adjacent tissues (dated by TCRdb to the mid-2010s). In the study overall: Breast cancer patients provided tumor, adjacent nontumor tissue and axillary lymph nodes, and the study compared the TCR beta repertoires across these three sources. In human breast cancer, the study set out to assess how tumor, surrounding tissue and draining lymph node repertoires relate to one another and whether T cells might be exchanged between them.

With regard to this clonotype: Its target antigen remains unknown. Base qualities are missing; no much larger clone stands one base away.

These reads were obtained on an Illumina HiSeq 2000. TCR beta chain libraries were generated by multiplex PCR amplification. The amplified TCR beta chain products were analyzed by high-throughput sequencing. TCRdb reprocessed the public reads (quality trimming at Q25 with fastp, clone calling with MiXCR) and kept in-frame beta chains. CDR3 protein duplicates are merged, each entry listing the most common genes and DNA. This sample lists some 230,000 distinct CDR3 sequences; 34% were detected once. Under 4.5% of the sample comes from the top ten. The axillary draining lymph nodes of breast cancer patients were the source of the lymph node samples. The investigation overall reported the following: The conclusion that tumor T cells originate in lymph nodes was framed as consistent with a hypothesis rather than directly demonstrated. The data were considered consistent with the idea that most tumor T cells come from the lymph node and then expand in tumor tissue. The similarity between tumor and nontumor tissue repertoires was significantly greater in luminal-like breast cancer than in basal-like breast cancer. T-cell repertoire diversity in tumors was found to be lower than in lymph nodes but higher than in nontumor tissue, and preferential V and J gene usage was observed.

The TCR was taken from a female donor with breast cancer. Some clones in this sample may be carry-over from other donors' samples. Sequencing input: axillary lymph node tissue.

The nucleotide sequence reads TGTGCCACGGGGACTAGCGGGAGGGCCAATGAGCAGTTCTTC. It is translated as CATGTSGRANEQFF. The sequence is built from TRBV24-1 and TRBJ2-1, with 16 junctional bases fitting TRBD2. Per the germline V gene, KGHDR is the CDR1 and SFDVKD is the CDR2. Ends trimmed: V by 10 bases, J by 6 bases; bases unmatched to a gene: 2. From the cysteine up to the phenylalanine, the CDR3 has a length of 14 residues. Just CDR3 DNA is preserved here, 42 bases in frame from base 1.